The rows below give T cell receptor beta chains drawn from one sample of a study of OX40 agonist ivuxolimab in advanced cancers. TCRdb's copy holds only in-frame clones and misses some; the assay was immunoSEQ multiplex PCR. The data contain about 35,000 clones, approximately 92% of them seen just once; the ten biggest clones take up roughly a third. The sequencing used CD4+ or CD8+ T cells sorted from blood, collected in a trial of the OX40 agonist ivuxolimab. These TCRs come from an adult with an advanced solid tumor such as melanoma, head and neck, liver or kidney cancer. Each CDR3 is given with its conserved first and last residue. A D gene is named only where the DNA matches it firmly. Clone size is given for some rows only: seen once, a few or many times, or a class if the clone is expanded.

V: TRBV13; J: TRBJ2-7; size: once; D: TRBD1; CDR3: CASSGIRQGVVYEQYF; DNA: TGTGCCAGCAGCGGAATCCGACAGGGTGTCGTATACGAGCAGTACTTC
V: TRBV11-2; J: TRBJ1-1; size: -; D: -; CDR3: CASSLTNTEAFF; DNA: TGTGCCAGCAGCTTAACGAACACTGAAGCTTTCTTT
V: TRBV6-4; J: TRBJ1-5; size: -; D: TRBD1; CDR3: CASIEPDRGCQPQHF; DNA: TGTGCCAGCATAGAGCCCGACAGGGGGTGTCAGCCCCAGCATTTT
V: TRBV28; J: TRBJ1-3; size: few; D: -; CDR3: CASSLLWTPGNTIYF; DNA: TGTGCCAGCAGTTTATTGTGGACACCTGGAAACACCATATATTTT
V: TRBV27; J: TRBJ2-3; size: -; D: -; CDR3: CASSPSSTDTQYF; DNA: TGTGCCAGCAGTCCATCTAGCACAGATACGCAGTATTTT
V: TRBV28; J: TRBJ1-1; size: -; D: -; CDR3: CASSLLEGIRPNTEAFF; DNA: TGTGCCAGCAGTTTATTGGAGGGGATTAGGCCAAACACTGAAGCTTTCTTT
V: TRBV27; J: TRBJ2-7; size: -; D: -; CDR3: CASSLSPGGYEQYF; DNA: TGTGCCAGCAGTTTATCCCCAGGGGGGTACGAGCAGTACTTC
V: TRBV19; J: TRBJ2-7; size: -; D: TRBD1; CDR3: CASSQGVSYEQYF; DNA: TGTGCCAGTTCTCAGGGGGTCTCCTACGAGCAGTACTTC
V: TRBV10-2; J: TRBJ2-3; size: -; D: -; CDR3: CASWPTGSDTQYF; DNA: TGCGCCAGCTGGCCTACCGGATCAGATACGCAGTATTTT
V: TRBV6-5; J: TRBJ1-1; size: -; D: -; CDR3: CASSGGPAEAFF; DNA: TGTGCCAGCAGTGGGGGCCCGGCTGAAGCTTTCTTT
V: TRBV9; J: TRBJ2-7; size: few; D: -; CDR3: CASSARQASYEQYF; DNA: TGTGCCAGCAGCGCAAGACAGGCCTCCTACGAGCAGTACTTC
V: TRBV7-8; J: TRBJ2-3; size: -; D: TRBD2; CDR3: CASSDPGLAISSTDTQYF; DNA: TGTGCCAGCAGCGACCCGGGACTAGCGATATCTAGCACAGATACGCAGTATTTT
V: TRBV9; J: TRBJ2-2; size: once; D: -; CDR3: CASSVVSTGELFF; DNA: TGTGCCAGCAGCGTGGTGAGCACCGGGGAGCTGTTTTTT